Listed below are T cell receptor beta chains from one sample, sequenced in a study of Ad26.COV2.S vaccination and SARS-CoV-2 variants. Produced via immunoSEQ multiplex PCR; TCRdb's table is partial and in-frame only. Of about 430,000 clones listed, 80% to 95% were seen once; the top ten hold roughly an eighth. Source: peripheral blood, taken in a trial of Ad26.COV2.S vaccine versus placebo. These TCRs come from a person between 18 and 65 years old who received the Ad26.COV2.S COVID-19 vaccine or a placebo. Both conserved end residues are part of each CDR3. Fields, in order: J gene, V gene, CDR3 length, D gene, clone size, CDR3 protein, CDR3 DNA. A D gene is named only where the DNA matches it firmly. Expanded clones get a size class; other rows say once, few or many, or leave the size out.

J: TRBJ2-1
V: TRBV5-1
length: 16
D: TRBD1
size: -
CDR3: CASSGRTGGAYNEQFF
DNA: TGCGCCAGCAGCGGGAGAACAGGGGGCGCGTACAATGAGCAGTTCTTC

J: TRBJ2-3
V: TRBV14
length: 15
D: TRBD2
size: -
CDR3: CASSQGGWLTDTQYF
DNA: TGTGCCAGCAGCCAGGGAGGGTGGCTCACAGATACGCAGTATTTT

J: TRBJ2-1
V: TRBV11-2
length: 12
D: -
size: -
CDR3: CASSPRTGEQFF
DNA: TGTGCCAGCAGCCCGCGTACGGGTGAGCAGTTCTTC

J: TRBJ1-5
V: TRBV6-2/TRBV6-3
length: 14
D: -
size: once
CDR3: CASSLGNSNQPQHF
DNA: TGTGCCAGCAGCCTCGGGAATAGCAATCAGCCCCAGCATTTT

J: TRBJ1-1
V: TRBV7-9
length: 14
D: -
size: -
CDR3: CASSLGGPSAEAFF
DNA: TGTGCCAGCAGCTTAGGAGGTCCTTCCGCTGAAGCTTTCTTT

J: TRBJ1-2
V: TRBV2
length: 20
D: TRBD1
size: -
CDR3: CASSENSGSGTEKSNYGYTF
DNA: TGTGCCAGCAGTGAAAATTCGGGCTCCGGGACAGAGAAATCTAACTATGGCTACACCTTC

J: TRBJ2-3
V: TRBV11-2
length: 17
D: -
size: once
CDR3: CASSLSRTGWRADTQYF
DNA: TGTGCCAGCAGCTTAAGTCGGACAGGTTGGAGGGCAGATACGCAGTATTTT

J: TRBJ1-1
V: TRBV4-2
length: 14
D: -
size: -
CDR3: CASSQVAGNTEAFF
DNA: TGTGCCAGCAGCCAAGTAGCCGGGAACACTGAAGCTTTCTTT

J: TRBJ1-3
V: TRBV18
length: 14
D: TRBD1
size: -
CDR3: CASSLSGTGSAIYF
DNA: TGTGCCAGCTCACTGTCCGGGACAGGGAGTGCCATATATTTT

J: TRBJ2-1
V: TRBV27
length: 15
D: TRBD1
size: -
CDR3: CASSRQGFGNNEQFF
DNA: TGTGCCAGCAGTAGACAGGGGTTCGGTAACAATGAGCAGTTCTTC

J: TRBJ2-7
V: TRBV9
length: 14
D: TRBD1
size: -
CDR3: CASSAGQGTYEQYF
DNA: TGTGCCAGCAGCGCGGGACAGGGTACCTACGAGCAGTACTTC

J: TRBJ2-7
V: TRBV6-5
length: 14
D: -
size: -
CDR3: CASNRGADHYEQYF
DNA: TGTGCCAGCAACCGGGGGGCAGATCACTACGAGCAGTACTTC

J: TRBJ2-7
V: TRBV3-1/TRBV3-2
length: 17
D: TRBD2
size: -
CDR3: CASSQGLAGGPSYEQYF
DNA: TGTGCCAGCAGCCAAGGACTAGCGGGAGGGCCCTCCTACGAGCAGTACTTC

J: TRBJ2-2
V: TRBV7-2
length: 16
D: TRBD1
size: -
CDR3: CASSLGGQGNTGELFF
DNA: TGTGCCAGCAGCTTAGGGGGACAGGGAAACACCGGGGAGCTGTTTTTT

J: TRBJ1-2
V: TRBV5-1
length: 14
D: TRBD1
size: -
CDR3: CASSSRQGHYGYTF
DNA: TGCGCCAGCAGCTCAAGACAGGGCCACTATGGCTACACCTTC

J: TRBJ2-1
V: TRBV7-2
length: 16
D: TRBD2
size: -
CDR3: CASSSGLAGPGDEQFF
DNA: TGTGCCAGCAGCTCGGGACTAGCGGGTCCTGGGGATGAGCAGTTCTTC

J: TRBJ1-6
V: TRBV7-3
length: 15
D: -
size: -
CDR3: CASSLSSGYNSPLHF
DNA: TGTGCCAGCAGCTTAAGTTCAGGGTATAATTCACCCCTCCACTTT

J: TRBJ2-3
V: TRBV29-1
length: 18
D: TRBD2
size: -
CDR3: CSVELFGGLAGATDTQYF
DNA: TGCAGCGTTGAATTATTTGGGGGACTAGCGGGAGCCACAGATACGCAGTATTTT

J: TRBJ1-4
V: TRBV19
length: 17
D: TRBD1
size: -
CDR3: CASSTSAMTGMREKLFF
DNA: TGTGCCAGTAGTACCAGCGCCATGACAGGGATGCGGGAAAAACTGTTTTTT

J: TRBJ1-1
V: TRBV11-2
length: 14
D: -
size: -
CDR3: CASSFTGRDTEAFF
DNA: TGTGCCAGCAGCTTCACCGGGAGAGACACTGAAGCTTTCTTT

J: TRBJ2-7
V: TRBV11-2
length: 15
D: TRBD2
size: -
CDR3: CASSLASGISYEQYF
DNA: TGTGCCAGCAGCTTAGCTAGCGGGATAAGCTACGAGCAGTACTTC

J: TRBJ2-5
V: TRBV30
length: 14
D: -
size: -
CDR3: CAWSPGSEGETQYF
DNA: TGTGCCTGGAGTCCCGGGTCTGAGGGAGAGACCCAGTACTTC

J: TRBJ1-1
V: TRBV6-5
length: 14
D: -
size: -
CDR3: CASSTANLNTEAFF
DNA: TGTGCCAGCAGTACAGCCAACTTGAACACTGAAGCTTTCTTT

J: TRBJ1-5
V: TRBV9
length: 13
D: TRBD1
size: -
CDR3: CASSRDSEKPQHF
DNA: TGTGCCAGCAGCCGGGACAGCGAGAAGCCCCAGCATTTT

J: TRBJ2-7
V: TRBV18
length: 16
D: TRBD2
size: -
CDR3: CASSPPGLAASYEQYF
DNA: TGTGCCAGCTCACCACCGGGACTAGCGGCCTCCTACGAGCAGTACTTC